The T cell receptor beta chain described here comes from a study of technical replicates of blood from a handful of donors. Measured with immunoSEQ multiplex PCR; TCRdb has only the in-frame clones, and not every one. The data contain approximately 85,000 clones, 85% to 95% of them seen just once; the ten biggest clones take up around 0.25%. Sequenced sample: T cells isolated from PBMCs. The sequence came from a human donor in good health.

CDR3 in DNA: TGTGCCTGGATACCCTCAGGGGCCCGCACAGATACGCAGTATTTT. Protein: CAWIPSGARTDTQYF. The chain carries TRBV30 and TRBJ2-3; possibly TRBD1 for D (6 bases). CDR1 and CDR2 from the germline V gene are GTSNPN and SVGIG (reference sequence). This CDR3 contains 15 residues. V was cut by 4 bases and J by 1 base, with 15 bases left in between.